This T cell receptor beta chain was sequenced for a study of blood T cell repertoires in COVID-19. Trimming left V 0 bases short and J 0 bases short, with 10 bases between. The germline gives CDR1 MGHRA, CDR2 YSYEKL. The CDR3 consists of 16 residues. Original data processing: Reference gene primer amplification yielded estimated nucleated cell counts. Clones were sequenced by immunoSEQ multiplex PCR, and TCRdb holds only the in-frame ones, with some missing. V and J calls and clone size come straight from that table; D and trimming were deduced from the DNA. The repertoire consists of more than 95,000 clones, with roughly 81% occurring once and the leading ten covering 8% to 9.5%.

Sequenced input: peripheral blood. This rearrangement joins TRBV4-1 to TRBJ2-3; no definite D call. The origin of this receptor is a woman aged 70-85 years with acute or convalescent COVID-19. CDR3 sequence: CASSQETDPSTDTQYF. DNA of the CDR3: TGCGCCAGCAGCCAAGAAACAGATCCTAGCACAGATACGCAGTATTTT.